These T cell receptor beta chains were read from a single sample in a study of blood T cells in healthy people across ages. MiXCR was run by TCRdb on the 5' RACE reads, yielding one entry per CDR3 protein. The data contain about 780,000 distinct CDR3 sequences, about 45% of them singletons. Input material: blood. The receptor set was obtained from a man of 80 years or more in good health. Both conserved end residues are part of each CDR3. D genes are given only for firm matches. Size tells how often a clone was seen (once, few, many) or the class of an expanded clone, and some rows leave it out.

NA	TRBV4-3	TRBJ2-3	NA	14	CASSQYRRSDTQYF	TGCGCCAGCAGCCAATACCGTAGGTCAGATACGCAGTATTTT
NA	TRBV5-1	TRBJ1-4	NA	13	CASSAADNEKLFF	TGCGCCAGCAGCGCAGCAGATAATGAAAAACTGTTTTTT
TRBD1	TRBV12-3/TRBV12-4	TRBJ2-2	NA	15	CASSLETGGTGELFF	TGTGCCAGCAGTTTAGAGACAGGGGGAACCGGGGAGTTGTTTTTT
TRBD2	TRBV12-3/TRBV12-4	TRBJ2-5	NA	17	CASSLSLTSGEQETQYF	TGTGCCAGCAGTTTATCTTTAACTAGCGGAGAACAAGAGACCCAGTACTTC
TRBD2	TRBV20-1	TRBJ2-1	few	12	CSAGGVRNEQFF	TGCAGTGCGGGGGGGGTGAGGAATGAGCAGTTCTTC
NA	TRBV4-3	TRBJ2-1	many	14	CASSQDHGLNEQFF	TGCGCCAGCAGCCAAGATCACGGACTCAATGAGCAGTTCTTC
NA	TRBV25-1	TRBJ1-4	few	14	CASSEVGTSVELFF	TGTGCCAGCAGTGAAGTGGGGACGAGCGTAGAACTGTTTTTT
NA	TRBV24-1	TRBJ1-5	NA	14	CATSDLRVNQPQHF	TGTGCCACCAGTGATTTGCGGGTGAATCAGCCCCAGCATTTT
NA	TRBV9	TRBJ2-3	once	19	CASSTTPTQGSSPQSTQYF	TGTGCCAGCAGCACGACCCCCACACAGGGTAGTTCACCACAGTCTACGCAGTATTTT
TRBD2	TRBV20-1	TRBJ2-1	NA	15	CSAPEAGSSYNEQFF	TGCAGTGCTCCCGAAGCGGGATCGTCCTACAATGAGCAGTTCTTC
TRBD2	TRBV15	TRBJ2-1	NA	16	CPTSRASGLVYNEQFF	TGTCCCACCAGCAGAGCCTCGGGACTAGTCTACAATGAGCAGTTCTTC
NA	TRBV7-2	TRBJ2-3	NA	14	CASSPYSLTDTQYF	TGTGCCAGCAGCCCCTATAGTCTCACAGATACGCAGTATTTT
NA	TRBV5-1	TRBJ2-1	NA	16	CASSLVSMSSYNEQFF	TGCGCCAGCAGCTTGGTGTCTATGAGCTCCTACAATGAGCAGTTCTTC
TRBD1	TRBV27	TRBJ2-7	NA	15	CASSRGIRGLDKQYF	TGTGCCAGCAGCAGGGGAATTAGGGGGCTCGACAAGCAGTACTTC
NA	TRBV12-3/TRBV12-4	TRBJ2-1	NA	16	CASSLGRSLDYNEQFF	TGTGCCAGCAGTTTAGGTCGCAGCCTAGACTACAATGAGCAGTTCTTC
NA	TRBV5-1	TRBJ2-1	NA	15	CASSLGLVKIDEQFF	TGCGCCAGCAGCTTGGGACTGGTAAAAATCGATGAGCAGTTCTTC
TRBD1	TRBV20-1	TRBJ2-7	many	14	CSADRGRRTYEQYF	TGCAGTGCGGACAGGGGGCGTAGAACCTACGAGCAGTACTTC
TRBD2	TRBV5-1	TRBJ2-1	NA	16	CASSLGASGGPHEQFF	TGCGCCAGCAGCTTGGGGGCTAGCGGGGGGCCGCATGAGCAGTTCTTC
NA	TRBV7-2	TRBJ2-3	few	14	CASSLVTASDTQYF	TGTGCCAGCAGCTTGGTCACAGCCTCAGATACGCAGTATTTT
TRBD2	TRBV4-2	TRBJ2-1	few	19	CASSQGAGSGSSSYNEQFF	TGTGCCAGCAGCCAAGGGGCGGGGAGCGGGAGCAGCTCCTACAATGAGCAGTTCTTC
NA	TRBV4-1	TRBJ1-4	NA	16	CASSPARDPTNEKLFF	TGCGCCAGCAGCCCGGCAAGGGATCCAACTAATGAAAAACTGTTTTTT
TRBD1	TRBV9	TRBJ2-5	NA	14	CASSWGQGTGTQYF	TGTGCCAGCAGCTGGGGACAGGGCACGGGGACCCAGTACTTC
TRBD1	TRBV10-3	TRBJ2-7	few	14	CAITGTGDPYEQYF	TGTGCCATCACCGGGACAGGGGATCCATACGAGCAGTACTTC
NA	TRBV12-3/TRBV12-4	TRBJ2-1	few	13	CASSFGGNNEQFF	TGTGCCAGCAGTTTCGGCGGAAACAATGAGCAGTTCTTC
NA	TRBV7-2	TRBJ2-7	once	18	CASSLKAVGAGNSDEQYF	TGTGCCAGCAGCTTAAAGGCTGTGGGGGCTGGTAATTCCGACGAGCAGTACTTC
TRBD2	TRBV4-3	TRBJ2-1	NA	15	CASSQVSGFSYEQFF	TGCGCCAGCAGCCAAGTTAGCGGGTTCTCCTACGAGCAGTTCTTC
NA	TRBV7-2	TRBJ1-1	NA	11	CASGQHTEAFF	TGTGCCAGCGGACAACACACTGAAGCTTTCTTT
NA	TRBV28	TRBJ2-7	NA	16	CASRARVGGRSYEQYF	TGTGCCAGCAGGGCCCGCGTAGGAGGAAGATCCTACGAGCAGTACTTC
NA	TRBV20-1	TRBJ1-4	once	11	CSVGANEKLFF	TGCAGTGTAGGGGCTAATGAAAAACTGTTTTTT
NA	TRBV29-1	TRBJ1-4	NA	14	CSVNSRDPDEKLFF	TGCAGCGTTAATTCCCGGGACCCGGATGAAAAACTGTTTTTT
TRBD2	TRBV29-1	TRBJ2-7	few	16	CSVEVPGLAGLYEQYF	TGCAGCGTTGAAGTCCCGGGACTAGCGGGCCTCTACGAGCAGTACTTC
TRBD1	TRBV12-3/TRBV12-4	TRBJ1-4	few	15	CASSFQTGGQEKLFF	TGTGCCAGCAGTTTCCAGACAGGGGGCCAGGAAAAACTGTTTTTT
TRBD1	TRBV9	TRBJ1-5	NA	17	CASSAGTGSGGNQPQHF	TGTGCCAGCAGCGCCGGGACAGGGAGTGGCGGCAATCAGCCCCAGCATTTT
NA	TRBV10-3	TRBJ2-7	NA	12	CAIGTDSYEQYF	TGTGCCATCGGGACGGACTCCTACGAGCAGTACTTC
NA	TRBV29-1	TRBJ1-2	NA	11	CSVGVSLGYTF	TGCAGCGTTGGGGTTAGCCTTGGCTACACCTTC
NA	TRBV5-1	TRBJ2-7	NA	13	CASSSGGPSEQYF	TGCGCCAGCAGCTCCGGAGGGCCGAGCGAGCAGTACTTC
TRBD1	TRBV27	TRBJ2-7	few	16	CASSPVPRDRAHEQYF	TGTGCCAGCAGTCCGGTCCCCCGGGACAGGGCTCACGAGCAGTACTTC
NA	TRBV5-6	TRBJ2-7	NA	12	CATSGSSYEQYF	TGTGCCACCTCAGGGAGCTCCTACGAGCAGTACTTC
NA	TRBV5-1	TRBJ1-1	few	13	CASSSFGQTEAFF	TGCGCCAGCAGCTCCTTTGGACAGACTGAAGCTTTCTTT
NA	TRBV6-1	TRBJ2-5	few	18	CASSASNIGGGIGETQYF	TGTGCCAGCAGTGCTTCCAATATAGGGGGAGGGATAGGGGAGACCCAGTACTTC
TRBD2	TRBV7-3	TRBJ2-1	NA	18	CANNLSRREGPPYNEQFF	TGTGCCAACAACCTTTCGAGGCGGGAGGGCCCCCCCTACAATGAGCAGTTCTTC
TRBD1	TRBV20-1	TRBJ1-1	NA	15	CSAPGQGTLYTEAFF	TGCAGTGCCCCGGGACAGGGGACCCTATACACTGAAGCTTTCTTT
NA	TRBV18	TRBJ2-7	NA	15	CASSQGPSGSYEQYF	TGTGCCAGCTCTCAGGGACCCTCGGGCTCCTACGAGCAGTACTTC
TRBD1	TRBV7-2	TRBJ1-4	few	16	CASSPRTGRQGEKLFF	TGTGCCAGCAGCCCGAGGACAGGGCGCCAGGGGGAAAAACTGTTTTTT
TRBD2	TRBV4-1	TRBJ2-5	NA	16	CASSQEQRGAQETQYF	TGCGCCAGCAGCCAAGAGCAGCGGGGGGCCCAAGAGACCCAGTACTTC